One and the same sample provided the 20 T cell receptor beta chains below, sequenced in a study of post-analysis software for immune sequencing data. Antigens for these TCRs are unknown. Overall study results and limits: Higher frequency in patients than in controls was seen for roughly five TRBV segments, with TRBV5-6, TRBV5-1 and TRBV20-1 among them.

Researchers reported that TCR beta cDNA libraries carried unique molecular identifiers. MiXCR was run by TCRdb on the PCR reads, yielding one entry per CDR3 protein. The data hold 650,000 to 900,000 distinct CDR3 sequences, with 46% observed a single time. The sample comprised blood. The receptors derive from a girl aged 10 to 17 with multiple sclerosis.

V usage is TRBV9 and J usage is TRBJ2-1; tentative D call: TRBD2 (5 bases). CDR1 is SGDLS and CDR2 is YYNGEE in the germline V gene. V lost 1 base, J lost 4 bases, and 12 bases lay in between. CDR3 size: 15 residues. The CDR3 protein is CASSVTGLSYNEQFF. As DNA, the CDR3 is TGTGCCAGCAGCGTAACGGGGTTGTCGTACAATGAGCAGTTCTTC.

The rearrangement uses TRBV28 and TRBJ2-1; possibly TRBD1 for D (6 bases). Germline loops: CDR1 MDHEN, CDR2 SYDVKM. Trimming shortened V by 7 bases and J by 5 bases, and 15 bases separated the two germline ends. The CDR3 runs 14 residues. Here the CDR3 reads CASNPGDANNEQFF. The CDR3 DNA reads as TGTGCCAGCAATCCAGGGGACGCAAACAATGAGCAGTTCTTC.

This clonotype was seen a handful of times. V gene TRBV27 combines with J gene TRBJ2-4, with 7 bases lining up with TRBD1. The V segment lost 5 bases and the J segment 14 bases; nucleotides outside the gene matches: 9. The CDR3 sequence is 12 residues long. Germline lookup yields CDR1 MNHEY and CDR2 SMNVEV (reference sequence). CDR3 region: CASSGNRGTEYF. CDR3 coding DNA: TGTGCCAGCAGTGGTAACAGGGGAACTGAGTACTTC.

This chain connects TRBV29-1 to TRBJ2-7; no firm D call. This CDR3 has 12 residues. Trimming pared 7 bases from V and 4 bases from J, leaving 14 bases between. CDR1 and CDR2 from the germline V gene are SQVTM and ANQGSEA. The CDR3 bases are TGCAGCGCAGGCCCGACGGAATACGAGCAGTACTTC. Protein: CSAGPTEYEQYF.

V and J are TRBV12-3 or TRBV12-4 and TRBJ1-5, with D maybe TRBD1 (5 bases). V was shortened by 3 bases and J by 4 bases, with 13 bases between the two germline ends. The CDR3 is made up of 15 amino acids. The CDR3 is CASSLSGTENQPQHF. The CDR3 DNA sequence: TGTGCCAGCAGTTTGTCCGGGACGGAGAATCAGCCCCAGCATTTT.

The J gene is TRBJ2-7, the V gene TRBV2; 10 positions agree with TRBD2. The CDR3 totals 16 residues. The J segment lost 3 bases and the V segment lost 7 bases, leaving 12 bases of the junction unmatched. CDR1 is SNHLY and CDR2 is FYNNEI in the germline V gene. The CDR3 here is CASIPTSGPSYYEQYF. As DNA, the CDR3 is TGTGCCAGCATCCCGACTAGCGGGCCTTCCTACTACGAGCAGTACTTC. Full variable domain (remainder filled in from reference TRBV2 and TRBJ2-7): EPEVTQTPSHQVTQMGQEVILRCVPISNHLYFYWYRQILGQKVEFLVSFYNNEISEKSEIFDDQFSVERPDGSNFTLKIRSTKLEDSAMYFCASIPTSGPSYYEQYFGPGTRLTVT.

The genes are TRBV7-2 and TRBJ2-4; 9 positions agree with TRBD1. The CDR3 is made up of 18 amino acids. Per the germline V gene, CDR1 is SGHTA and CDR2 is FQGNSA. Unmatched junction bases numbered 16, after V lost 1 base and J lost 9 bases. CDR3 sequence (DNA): TGTGCCAGCAGCTTAGGCCCTCGCGGACAGGGGCGGGGACGCATTCAGTACTTC. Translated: CASSLGPRGQGRGRIQYF. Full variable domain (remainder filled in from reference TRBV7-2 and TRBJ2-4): GAGVSQSPSNKVTEKGKDVELRCDPISGHTALYWYRQSLGQGLEFLIYFQGNSAPDKSGLPSDRFSAERTGGSVSTLTIQRTQQEDSAVYLCASSLGPRGQGRGRIQYFGAGTRLSVL.

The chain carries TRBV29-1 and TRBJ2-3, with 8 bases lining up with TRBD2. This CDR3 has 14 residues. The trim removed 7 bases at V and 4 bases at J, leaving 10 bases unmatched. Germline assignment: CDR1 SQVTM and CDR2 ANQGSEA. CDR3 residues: CSAKLATSADTQYF. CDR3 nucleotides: TGCAGCGCAAAGCTAGCGACTAGCGCAGATACGCAGTATTTT.

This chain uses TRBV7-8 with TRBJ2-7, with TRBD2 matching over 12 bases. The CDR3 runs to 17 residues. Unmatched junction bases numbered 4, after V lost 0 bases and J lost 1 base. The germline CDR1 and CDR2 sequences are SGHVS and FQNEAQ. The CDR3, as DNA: TGTGCCAGCAGCTTAGCTGCGACTAGCGGGAGTTCCTACGAGCAGTACTTC. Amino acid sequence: CASSLAATSGSSYEQYF.

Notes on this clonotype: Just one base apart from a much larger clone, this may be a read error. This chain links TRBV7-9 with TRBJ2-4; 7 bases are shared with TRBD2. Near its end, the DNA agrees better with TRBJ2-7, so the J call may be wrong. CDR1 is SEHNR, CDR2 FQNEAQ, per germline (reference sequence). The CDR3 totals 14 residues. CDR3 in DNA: TGTGCCAGCAGCTTAGCGCAGGGAGGGAGCGAGCAGTACTTC. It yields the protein CASSLAQGGSEQYF.

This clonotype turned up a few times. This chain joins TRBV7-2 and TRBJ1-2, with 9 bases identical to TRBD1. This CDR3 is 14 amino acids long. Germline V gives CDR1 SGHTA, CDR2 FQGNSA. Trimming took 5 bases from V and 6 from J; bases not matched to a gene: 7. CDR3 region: CASSARTGVDGYTF. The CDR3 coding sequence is TGTGCCAGCAGCGCCCGGACAGGGGTTGATGGCTACACCTTC.

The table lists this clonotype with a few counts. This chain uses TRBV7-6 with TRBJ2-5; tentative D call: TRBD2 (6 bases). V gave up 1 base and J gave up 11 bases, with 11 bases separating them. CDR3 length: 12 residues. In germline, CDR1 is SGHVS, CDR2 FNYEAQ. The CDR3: CASSLELREQYF. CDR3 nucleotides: TGTGCCAGCAGCTTAGAGTTACGGGAGCAGTACTTC.

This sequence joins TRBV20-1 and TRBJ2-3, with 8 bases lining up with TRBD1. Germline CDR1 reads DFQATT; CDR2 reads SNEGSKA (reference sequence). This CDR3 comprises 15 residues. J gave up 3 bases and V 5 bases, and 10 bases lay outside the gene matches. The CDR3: CSAHRTGRRTDTQYF. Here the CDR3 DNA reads TGCAGTGCTCATCGGACAGGGAGGAGGACAGATACGCAGTATTTT.

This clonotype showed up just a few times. The CDR3 region is CSGNAPGGYTF. The CDR3 DNA sequence: TGCAGCGGTAATGCCCCGGGGGGCTACACCTTC. The chain joins TRBV20-1 to TRBJ1-2; D uncertain. From germline, CDR1 is DFQATT and CDR2 SNEGSKA (reference sequence). The CDR3 has 11 amino acids.

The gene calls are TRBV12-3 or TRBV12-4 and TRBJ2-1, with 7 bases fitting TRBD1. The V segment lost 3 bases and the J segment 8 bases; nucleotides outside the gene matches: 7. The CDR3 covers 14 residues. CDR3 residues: CASSFDRVGDEQFF. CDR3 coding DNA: TGTGCCAGCAGTTTCGACAGGGTGGGGGATGAGCAGTTCTTC.

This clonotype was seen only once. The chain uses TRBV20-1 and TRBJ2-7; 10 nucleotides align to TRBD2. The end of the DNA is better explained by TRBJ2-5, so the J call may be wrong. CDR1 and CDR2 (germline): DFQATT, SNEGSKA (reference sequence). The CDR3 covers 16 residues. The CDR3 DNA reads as TGCAGTGCTGACTCGGGAGCGGGAGGGCCTTGGGAGACCCAGTACTTC. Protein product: CSADSGAGGPWETQYF.

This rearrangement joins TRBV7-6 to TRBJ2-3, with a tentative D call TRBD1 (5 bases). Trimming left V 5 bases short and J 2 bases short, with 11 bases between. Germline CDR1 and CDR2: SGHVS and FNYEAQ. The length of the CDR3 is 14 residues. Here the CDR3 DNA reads TGTGCCAGCAGCGAGCCCAGGGTCACAGATACGCAGTATTTT. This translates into CASSEPRVTDTQYF.

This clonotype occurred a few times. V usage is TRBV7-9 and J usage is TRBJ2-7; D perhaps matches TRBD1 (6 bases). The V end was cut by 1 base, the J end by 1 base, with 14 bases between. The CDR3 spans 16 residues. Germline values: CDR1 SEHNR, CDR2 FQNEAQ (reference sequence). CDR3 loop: CASSLGRQGRSYEQYF. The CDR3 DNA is TGTGCCAGCAGCTTAGGACGCCAGGGGAGATCCTACGAGCAGTACTTC.

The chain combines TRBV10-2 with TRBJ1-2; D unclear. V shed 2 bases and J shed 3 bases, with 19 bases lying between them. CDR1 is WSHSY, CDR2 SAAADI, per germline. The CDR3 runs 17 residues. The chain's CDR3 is CASSERRDKSRDYGYTF. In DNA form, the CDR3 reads TGCGCCAGCAGTGAGAGACGGGATAAGAGTCGAGACTATGGCTACACCTTC.

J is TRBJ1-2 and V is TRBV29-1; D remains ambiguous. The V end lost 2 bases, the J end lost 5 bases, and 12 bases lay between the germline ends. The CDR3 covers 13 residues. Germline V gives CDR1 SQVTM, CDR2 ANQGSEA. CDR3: CSVESSLGYGYTF. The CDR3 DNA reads TGCAGCGTTGAAAGCAGCCTAGGATATGGCTACACCTTC.